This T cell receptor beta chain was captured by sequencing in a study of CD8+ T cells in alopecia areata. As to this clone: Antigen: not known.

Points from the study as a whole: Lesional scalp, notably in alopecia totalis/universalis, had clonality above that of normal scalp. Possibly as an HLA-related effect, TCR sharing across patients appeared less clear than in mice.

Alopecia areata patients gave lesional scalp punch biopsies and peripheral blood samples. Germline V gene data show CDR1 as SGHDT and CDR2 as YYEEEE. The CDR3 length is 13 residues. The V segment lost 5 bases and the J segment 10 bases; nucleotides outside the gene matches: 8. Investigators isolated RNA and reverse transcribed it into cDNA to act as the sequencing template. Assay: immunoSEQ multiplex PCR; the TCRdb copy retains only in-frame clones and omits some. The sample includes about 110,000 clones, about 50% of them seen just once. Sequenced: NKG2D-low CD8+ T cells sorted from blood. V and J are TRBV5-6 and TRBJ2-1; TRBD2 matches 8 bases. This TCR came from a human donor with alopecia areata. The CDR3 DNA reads TGTGCCAGCAGTGGGGGACTAGGAGGGGAGCAGTTCTTC. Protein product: CASSGGLGGEQFF. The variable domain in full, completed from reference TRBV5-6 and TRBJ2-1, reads DAGVTQSPTHLIKTRGQQVTLRCSPKSGHDTVSWYQQALGQGPQFIFQYYEEEERQRGNFPDRFSGHQFPNYSSELNVNALLLGDSALYLCASSGGLGGEQFFGPGTRLTVL.